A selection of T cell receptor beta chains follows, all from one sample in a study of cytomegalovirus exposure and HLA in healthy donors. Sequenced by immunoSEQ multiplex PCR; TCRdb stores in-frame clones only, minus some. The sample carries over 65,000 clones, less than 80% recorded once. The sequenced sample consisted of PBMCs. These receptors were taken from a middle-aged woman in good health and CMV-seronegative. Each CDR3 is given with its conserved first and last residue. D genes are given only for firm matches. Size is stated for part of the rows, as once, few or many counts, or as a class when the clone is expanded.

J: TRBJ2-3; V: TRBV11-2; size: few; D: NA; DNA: TGTGCCAGCAGCCCCGCGGGCAGGGGGGTTTGGGATACGCAGTATTTT; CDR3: CASSPAGRGVWDTQYF
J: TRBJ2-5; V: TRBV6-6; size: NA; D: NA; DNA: TGTGCCAGCAGCTCCGACAGGAAAGAGACCCAGTACTTC; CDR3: CASSSDRKETQYF
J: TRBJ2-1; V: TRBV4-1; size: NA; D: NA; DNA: TGCGCCAGCAGCCAAGTCCGCCAGGGGGGCCCCACCTACAATGAGCAGTTCTTC; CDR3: CASSQVRQGGPTYNEQFF
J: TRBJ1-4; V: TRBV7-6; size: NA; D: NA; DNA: TGTGCCAGCAGCGTAACAGGGCATGAAAAACTGTTTTTT; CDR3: CASSVTGHEKLFF
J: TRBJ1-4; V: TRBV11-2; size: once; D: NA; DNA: TGTGCCAGCAGCCAAAGACGCCTAAACAGTGAAAAACTGTTTTTT; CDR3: CASSQRRLNSEKLFF
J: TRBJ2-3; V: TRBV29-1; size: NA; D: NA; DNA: TGCAGCGTTGAGGACACGTCAGATACGCAGTATTTT; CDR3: CSVEDTSDTQYF
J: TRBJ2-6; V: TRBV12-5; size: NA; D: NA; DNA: TGTGCTAGTGGTTTGGTACAATGGGCCAACGTCCTGACTTTC; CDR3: CASGLVQWANVLTF
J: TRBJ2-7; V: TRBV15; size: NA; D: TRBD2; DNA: TGTGCCACCAGCAGAGGACGGGAGGGTCACGAGCAGTACTTC; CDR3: CATSRGREGHEQYF
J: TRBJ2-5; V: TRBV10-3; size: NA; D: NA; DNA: TGTGCCATCAGTTCCCACCCGGCAGGGAGGCCCCAAGAGACCCAGTACTTC; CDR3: CAISSHPAGRPQETQYF
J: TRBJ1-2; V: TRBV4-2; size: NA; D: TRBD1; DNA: TGTGCCAGCAGCCAAGACCCGCAGGGGGGTCCGGGCTATGGCTACACCTTC; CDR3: CASSQDPQGGPGYGYTF
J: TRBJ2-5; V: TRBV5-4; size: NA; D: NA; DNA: TGTGCCAGCAGCTTGGCCCGGCAAGAGACCCAGTACTTC; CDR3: CASSLARQETQYF
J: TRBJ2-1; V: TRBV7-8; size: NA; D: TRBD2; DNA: TGTGCCAGCAGCTTACGGGCGGGAGGGAGTAATGAGCAGTTCTTC; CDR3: CASSLRAGGSNEQFF
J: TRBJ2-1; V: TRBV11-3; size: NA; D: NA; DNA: TGTGCCAGCAGCCCCGGGACTCGCTCCTACAATGAGCAGTTCTTC; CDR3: CASSPGTRSYNEQFF
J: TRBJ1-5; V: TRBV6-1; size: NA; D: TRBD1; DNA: TGTGCCAGCAGTTCCAACAGGGGGAGTCAGCCCCAGCATTTT; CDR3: CASSSNRGSQPQHF
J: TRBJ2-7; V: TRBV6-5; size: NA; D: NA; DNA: TGTGCCAGCAGTTCTCAACCACCACGGCTAGCCGGCGAGCAGTACTTC; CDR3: CASSSQPPRLAGEQYF
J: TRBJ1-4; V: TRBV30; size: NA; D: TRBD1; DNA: TGTGCCTGGAAGGCGACAGGGAAGAATGAAAAACTGTTTTTT; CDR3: CAWKATGKNEKLFF
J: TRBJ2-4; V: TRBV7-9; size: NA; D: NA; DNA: TGTGCCAGCAGCTTACGTCAGGGGTTGGGAGCCAAAAACATTCAGTACTTC; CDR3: CASSLRQGLGAKNIQYF
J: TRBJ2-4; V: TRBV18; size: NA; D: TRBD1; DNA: TGTGCCAGCTCACCGGGGGACAGGGGACGAAACATTCAGTACTTC; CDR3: CASSPGDRGRNIQYF
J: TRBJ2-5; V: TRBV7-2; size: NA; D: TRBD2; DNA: TGTGCCAGCAGCTTAACCTCTAGCGGGAGGGAGACCCAGTACTTC; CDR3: CASSLTSSGRETQYF
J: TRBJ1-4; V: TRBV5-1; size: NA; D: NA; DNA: TGCGCCAGCAGCTTGAGCTCAACTAATGAAAAACTGTTTTTT; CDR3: CASSLSSTNEKLFF
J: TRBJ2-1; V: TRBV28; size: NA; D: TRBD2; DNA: TGTGCCACCTTGGGACTAGCGGTCTCCTACAATGAGCAGTTCTTC; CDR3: CATLGLAVSYNEQFF
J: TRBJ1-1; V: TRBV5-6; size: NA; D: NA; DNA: TGTGCCAGCAGCCCGTCCCCGAGGAACACTGAAGCTTTCTTT; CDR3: CASSPSPRNTEAFF
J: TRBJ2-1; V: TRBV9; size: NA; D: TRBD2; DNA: TGTGCCAGCAGCCCCCCCGAGGGGACTAGCGTTTACAATGAGCAGTTCTTC; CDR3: CASSPPEGTSVYNEQFF
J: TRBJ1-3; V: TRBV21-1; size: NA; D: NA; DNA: TGTGCCAGCAGCAAAGGCGAAAGGTCCAGGGGCTGGGGAAGCACCATATATTTT; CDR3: CASSKGERSRGWGSTIYF
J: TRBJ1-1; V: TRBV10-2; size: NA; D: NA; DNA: TGCGCCAGCAGTGGGGTTGGGGCTCCTCACACTGAAGCTTTCTTT; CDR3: CASSGVGAPHTEAFF
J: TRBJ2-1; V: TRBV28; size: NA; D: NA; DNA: TGTGCCAGCAACGACATCTACAATGAGCAGTTCTTC; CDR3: CASNDIYNEQFF
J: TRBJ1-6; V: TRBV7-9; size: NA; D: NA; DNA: TGTGCCAGCAGCCCTTCGGAGGTCCGACCCCTCCACTTT; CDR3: CASSPSEVRPLHF
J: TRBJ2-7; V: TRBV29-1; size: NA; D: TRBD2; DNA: TGCAGCGTTGTTGTTGCTGGTTGGGACTACCAAACCTACGAGCAGTACTTC; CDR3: CSVVVAGWDYQTYEQYF
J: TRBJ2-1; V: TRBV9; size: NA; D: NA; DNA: TGTGCCAGCAGCGTATACGGGGGACCCCTTTCCTACAATGAGCAGTTCTTC; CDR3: CASSVYGGPLSYNEQFF
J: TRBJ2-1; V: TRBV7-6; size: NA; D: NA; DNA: TGTGCCAGCAGCCCTCCGGGGAGGTTTCATGAGCAGTTCTTC; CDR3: CASSPPGRFHEQFF
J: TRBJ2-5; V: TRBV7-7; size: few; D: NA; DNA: TGTGCCAGCAGCTTAAGCGGGACATGGGGAGAGACCCAGTACTTC; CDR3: CASSLSGTWGETQYF
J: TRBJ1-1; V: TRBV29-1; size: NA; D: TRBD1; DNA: TGCAGCGTCCAACTTTCACTCTCAAATACAGGGGATACTGAAGCTTTCTTT; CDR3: CSVQLSLSNTGDTEAFF
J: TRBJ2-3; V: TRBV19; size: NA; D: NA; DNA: TGTGCCACCGGGGTCGGTGGGGACACAGATACGCAGTATTTT; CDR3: CATGVGGDTDTQYF
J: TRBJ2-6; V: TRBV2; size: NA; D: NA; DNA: TGTGCCAGCAGTGAATCACAGGGTGTGGGCAACGTCCTGACTTTC; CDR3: CASSESQGVGNVLTF
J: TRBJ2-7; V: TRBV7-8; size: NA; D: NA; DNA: TGTGCCAGCAGCCCTGAGTTACTACCCTCCTACGAGCAGTACTTC; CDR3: CASSPELLPSYEQYF
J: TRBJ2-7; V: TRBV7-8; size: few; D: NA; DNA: TGTGCCAGCAGCGTCACTCCTTCCCAACCTTTCCACTACGAGCAGTACTTC; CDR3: CASSVTPSQPFHYEQYF
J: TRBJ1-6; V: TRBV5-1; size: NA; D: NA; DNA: TGCGCCAGCAGGCCCGAGGGGGGGCTTAATTCACCCCTCCACTTT; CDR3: CASRPEGGLNSPLHF
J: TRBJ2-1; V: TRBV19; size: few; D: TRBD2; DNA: TGTGCCAGTACCGGGACTAGCGGGGGGCTGGCTTACAATGAGCAGTTCTTC; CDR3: CASTGTSGGLAYNEQFF
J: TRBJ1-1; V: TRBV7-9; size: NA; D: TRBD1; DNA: TGTGCCAGCAGCGTAACAGGGGAATTCACTGAAGCTTTCTTT; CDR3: CASSVTGEFTEAFF
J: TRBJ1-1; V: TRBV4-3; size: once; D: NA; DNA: TGCGCCAGCAGCCGCAACAGGGTAGGCACTGAAGCTTTCTTT; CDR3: CASSRNRVGTEAFF
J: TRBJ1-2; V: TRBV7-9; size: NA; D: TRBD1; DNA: TGTGCCAGCAGCTTAGAACTGGACAGGGGAGTATTAACCTTC; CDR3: CASSLELDRGVLTF
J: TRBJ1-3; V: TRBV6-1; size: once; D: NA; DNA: TGTGCCATCGCTAGATCCTCTGGAAACACCGTATATTTT; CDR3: CAIARSSGNTVYF
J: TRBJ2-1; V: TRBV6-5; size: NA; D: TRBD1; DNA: TGTGCCAGCAGTTACGACGGGACAGGGGTTTACAATGAGCAGTTCTTC; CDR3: CASSYDGTGVYNEQFF
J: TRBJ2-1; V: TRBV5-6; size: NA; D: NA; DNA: TGTGCCAGCATGCCCATAGGACAGCGATTATACAATGAGCAGTTCTTC; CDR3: CASMPIGQRLYNEQFF
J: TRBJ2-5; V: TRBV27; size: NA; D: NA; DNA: TGTGCCAGCAGTTTATCCAACGGGGAGACCCAGTACTTC; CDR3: CASSLSNGETQYF
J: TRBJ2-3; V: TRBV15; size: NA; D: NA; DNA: TGTGCCACCAGCAGAGATCTTGGCTCTGGCACAGATACGCAGTATTTT; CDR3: CATSRDLGSGTDTQYF
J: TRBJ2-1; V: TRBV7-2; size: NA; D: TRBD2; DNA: TGTGCCAGCAGCCCGACATCCCATAGCGGGAGGGTCAGACACAATGAGCAGTTCTTC; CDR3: CASSPTSHSGRVRHNEQFF
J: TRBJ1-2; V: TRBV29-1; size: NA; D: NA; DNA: TGCAGCGTTCTCCAAGGGGAAAACTATGGCTACACCTTC; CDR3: CSVLQGENYGYTF
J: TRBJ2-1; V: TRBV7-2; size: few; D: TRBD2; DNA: TGTGCCAGCAGCCCCTTCCCGGGACTAGCGATAGATGACAATGAGCAGTTCTTC; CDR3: CASSPFPGLAIDDNEQFF
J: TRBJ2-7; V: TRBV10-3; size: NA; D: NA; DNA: TGTGCCATCAGTGGCGGGTCCGAAGACTACGAGCAGTACTTC; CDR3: CAISGGSEDYEQYF
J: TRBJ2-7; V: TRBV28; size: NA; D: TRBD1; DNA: TGTGCCAGCAGTTTAGGGTCAGGGGGCTCGAACTTCTACGAGCAGTACTTC; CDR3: CASSLGSGGSNFYEQYF
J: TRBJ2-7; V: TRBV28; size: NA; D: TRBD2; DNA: TGTGCCAGCAGTTTAAACCCTAGCGGGGACCGTACGGGCTACGAGCAGTACTTC; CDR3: CASSLNPSGDRTGYEQYF
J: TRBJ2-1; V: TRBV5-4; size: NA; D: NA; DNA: TGTGCCAGCAGCCTCAGGTTAGGCTCCTACAATGAGCAGTTCTTC; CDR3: CASSLRLGSYNEQFF
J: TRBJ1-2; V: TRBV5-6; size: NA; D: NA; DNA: TGTGCCAGCAGCTCAACAGGGAGCAACTATGGCTACACCTTC; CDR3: CASSSTGSNYGYTF
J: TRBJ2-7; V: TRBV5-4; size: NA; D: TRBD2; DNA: TGTGCCAGCAGCTCCCATCTAGCGGTATCCTACGAGCAGTACTTC; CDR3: CASSSHLAVSYEQYF
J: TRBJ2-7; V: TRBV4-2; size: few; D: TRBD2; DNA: TGTGCCAGCAGCCAAGGGACTAGCGGCATCTACGAGCAGTACTTC; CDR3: CASSQGTSGIYEQYF
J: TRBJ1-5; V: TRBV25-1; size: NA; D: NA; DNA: TGTGCCAGCAGTGAGCAGGGTCGTGGTCAGCCCCAGCATTTT; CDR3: CASSEQGRGQPQHF
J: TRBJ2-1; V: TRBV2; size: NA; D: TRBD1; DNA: TGTGCCAGCAGTGAAGCGACAGGGGCCTACAATGAGCAGTTCTTC; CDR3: CASSEATGAYNEQFF
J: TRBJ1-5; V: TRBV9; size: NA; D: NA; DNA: TGTGCCAGCTGGGGGCGTATCAATCAGCCCCAGCATTTT; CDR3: CASWGRINQPQHF
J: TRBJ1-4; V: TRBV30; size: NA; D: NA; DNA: TGTGCCTGGACTTCGAATGAAAAACTGTTTTTT; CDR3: CAWTSNEKLFF